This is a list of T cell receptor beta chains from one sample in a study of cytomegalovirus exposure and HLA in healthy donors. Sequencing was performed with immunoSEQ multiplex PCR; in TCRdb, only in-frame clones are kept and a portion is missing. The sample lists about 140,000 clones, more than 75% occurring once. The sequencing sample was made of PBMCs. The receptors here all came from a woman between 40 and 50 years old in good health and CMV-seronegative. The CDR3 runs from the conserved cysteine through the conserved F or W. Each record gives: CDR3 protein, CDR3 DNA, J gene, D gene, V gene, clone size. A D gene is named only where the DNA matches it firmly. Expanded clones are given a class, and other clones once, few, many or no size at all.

CDR3: CASSREALNLDRVGEKLFF; DNA: TGTGCCAGCAGCCGAGAAGCCCTCAACCTCGACAGGGTAGGTGAAAAACTGTTTTTT; J: TRBJ1-4; D: TRBD1; V: TRBV11-2; size: NA
CDR3: CASSPDINQPQHF; DNA: TGTGCCAGTAGTCCGGACATTAATCAGCCCCAGCATTTT; J: TRBJ1-5; D: NA; V: TRBV19; size: NA
CDR3: CASRDRGGYTF; DNA: TGTGCCAGCAGAGACAGGGGTGGCTACACCTTC; J: TRBJ1-2; D: TRBD1; V: TRBV6-5; size: NA
CDR3: CATSGGTNEKLFF; DNA: TGTGCCACCTCAGGCGGGACTAATGAAAAACTGTTTTTT; J: TRBJ1-4; D: NA; V: TRBV19; size: NA
CDR3: CASSSPILRQPGGTEAFF; DNA: TGTGCCAGCAGTTCACCGATTCTACGTCAACCCGGGGGCACTGAAGCTTTCTTT; J: TRBJ1-1; D: NA; V: TRBV28; size: NA
CDR3: CASSFRTGLYEQYF; DNA: TGTGCCAGCAGTTTCCGGACAGGTCTTTACGAGCAGTACTTC; J: TRBJ2-7; D: TRBD1; V: TRBV28; size: NA
CDR3: CASREAGFNSPLHF; DNA: TGTGCCAGCCGGGAGGCAGGCTTTAATTCACCCCTCCACTTT; J: TRBJ1-6; D: NA; V: TRBV6-6; size: NA
CDR3: CASSRRGMNTEAFF; DNA: TGTGCCAGCAGCAGAAGGGGGATGAACACTGAAGCTTTCTTT; J: TRBJ1-1; D: NA; V: TRBV6-5; size: NA
CDR3: CASSEGANTEAFF; DNA: TGTGCCAGCAGCGAGGGGGCGAACACTGAAGCTTTCTTT; J: TRBJ1-1; D: TRBD1; V: TRBV28; size: NA
CDR3: CASSVGDRGPQLRAYEQYF; DNA: TGTGCCAGCAGCGTAGGGGACAGGGGGCCTCAGCTTCGGGCTTACGAGCAGTACTTC; J: TRBJ2-7; D: TRBD1; V: TRBV9; size: NA
CDR3: CASSLAENTIYF; DNA: TGTGCCAGCAGCCTCGCGGAAAACACCATATATTTT; J: TRBJ1-3; D: NA; V: TRBV14; size: NA
CDR3: CASRGADTPETQYF; DNA: TGTGCCAGCAGAGGGGCAGACACGCCTGAGACCCAGTACTTC; J: TRBJ2-5; D: NA; V: TRBV28; size: NA
CDR3: CASSPGLAGNTDTQYF; DNA: TGCGCCAGCAGCCCCGGACTAGCGGGGAACACAGATACGCAGTATTTT; J: TRBJ2-3; D: TRBD2; V: TRBV5-1; size: NA
CDR3: CASSQAPLGQGPWRTLHF; DNA: TGCGCCAGCAGCCAAGCCCCGCTGGGACAGGGGCCCTGGAGGACCCTCCACTTT; J: TRBJ1-6; D: TRBD1; V: TRBV4-3; size: NA
CDR3: CASSEGLAGTGELFF; DNA: TGTGCCAGCAGTGAAGGGCTAGCGGGGACCGGGGAGCTGTTTTTT; J: TRBJ2-2; D: TRBD2; V: TRBV2; size: NA
CDR3: CASDSQGAQYF; DNA: TGTGCCAGCGATTCCCAGGGGGCCCAGTACTTC; J: TRBJ2-4; D: TRBD1; V: TRBV28; size: NA
CDR3: CASSPGQGAGANVLTF; DNA: TGCGCCAGCAGCCCCGGACAGGGAGCCGGGGCCAACGTCCTGACTTTC; J: TRBJ2-6; D: TRBD1; V: TRBV4-3; size: NA
CDR3: CASSTGQPGYTF; DNA: TGTGCCAGCAGCACCGGACAGCCGGGCTACACCTTC; J: TRBJ1-2; D: NA; V: TRBV11-3; size: once
CDR3: CASSPSGQFGYEQYF; DNA: TGTGCCAGCAGCCCCTCTGGACAGTTCGGCTACGAGCAGTACTTC; J: TRBJ2-7; D: NA; V: TRBV7-8; size: NA
CDR3: CASSPRTSGRSTDTQYF; DNA: TGTGCCAGTAGTCCCAGGACTAGCGGGAGGAGCACAGATACGCAGTATTTT; J: TRBJ2-3; D: TRBD2; V: TRBV19; size: NA
CDR3: CASSLGQANTEAFF; DNA: TGTGCCAGCAGCTTGGGACAGGCAAACACTGAAGCTTTCTTT; J: TRBJ1-1; D: NA; V: TRBV5-4; size: NA
CDR3: CASSLSGGAGETQYF; DNA: TGTGCCAGCAGCCTAAGCGGGGGGGCAGGGGAGACCCAGTACTTC; J: TRBJ2-5; D: TRBD2; V: TRBV9; size: NA
CDR3: CASSLPGTDIGGYTF; DNA: TGTGCCAGCAGCTTGCCCGGGACAGATATCGGTGGCTACACCTTC; J: TRBJ1-2; D: TRBD1; V: TRBV7-2; size: NA
CDR3: CASSVTSGSVEQFF; DNA: TGTGCCAGCAGCGTGACTAGCGGGAGTGTTGAGCAGTTCTTC; J: TRBJ2-1; D: TRBD2; V: TRBV9; size: NA
CDR3: CASIGGANVLTF; DNA: TGTGCCAGTATCGGTGGGGCCAACGTCCTGACTTTC; J: TRBJ2-6; D: NA; V: TRBV19; size: NA
CDR3: CSVQTGDNYGYTF; DNA: TGCAGCGTTCAGACAGGGGATAACTATGGCTACACCTTC; J: TRBJ1-2; D: TRBD1; V: TRBV29-1; size: NA
CDR3: CASSLDGTAIQPQHF; DNA: TGCGCCAGCAGCTTAGATGGGACAGCCATTCAGCCCCAGCATTTT; J: TRBJ1-5; D: TRBD1; V: TRBV5-1; size: NA
CDR3: CASSYSGTSGTYEQYF; DNA: TGTGCCAGCAGTTACTCTGGGACTAGCGGTACCTACGAGCAGTACTTC; J: TRBJ2-7; D: TRBD2; V: TRBV6-5; size: NA
CDR3: CASPLGMTGSTDTQYF; DNA: TGTGCCAGCCCACTGGGGATGACAGGTAGCACAGATACGCAGTATTTT; J: TRBJ2-3; D: NA; V: TRBV27; size: NA
CDR3: CASSIDRSDTQYF; DNA: TGTGCCAGCTCAATCGACAGGTCAGATACGCAGTATTTT; J: TRBJ2-3; D: NA; V: TRBV18; size: NA
CDR3: CASSPGGWSNEQFF; DNA: TGTGCCAGCAGTCCAGGGGGTTGGAGCAATGAGCAGTTCTTC; J: TRBJ2-1; D: TRBD1; V: TRBV11-1; size: NA
CDR3: CARSLMSSGEGTDTQYF; DNA: TGTGCCAGAAGCTTGATGTCTAGCGGGGAGGGCACAGATACGCAGTATTTT; J: TRBJ2-3; D: TRBD2; V: TRBV5-3; size: NA
CDR3: CASGPGDRSTGYTF; DNA: TGTGCCAGCGGACCGGGGGACCGCTCTACGGGCTACACCTTC; J: TRBJ1-2; D: NA; V: TRBV5-4; size: once
CDR3: CASSLGTALGEQYF; DNA: TGCGCCAGCAGCCTCGGGACAGCTCTAGGCGAGCAGTACTTC; J: TRBJ2-7; D: TRBD1; V: TRBV5-1; size: NA
CDR3: CASSQEAWAYEQYF; DNA: TGTGCCAGCAGCCAAGAAGCTTGGGCGTACGAGCAGTACTTC; J: TRBJ2-7; D: NA; V: TRBV4-2; size: NA
CDR3: CASRRQLNTGELFF; DNA: TGTGCCAGCAGAAGACAGCTTAACACCGGGGAGCTGTTTTTT; J: TRBJ2-2; D: NA; V: TRBV6-5; size: once
CDR3: CASSVAGDTEAFF; DNA: TGTGCCAGCAGCGTAGCAGGGGACACTGAAGCTTTCTTT; J: TRBJ1-1; D: NA; V: TRBV9; size: NA
CDR3: CASSLSGDRGSQETQYF; DNA: TGCGCCAGCAGCTTGAGCGGGGACAGGGGGTCCCAAGAGACCCAGTACTTC; J: TRBJ2-5; D: TRBD1; V: TRBV5-1; size: NA
CDR3: CASRPVTAGANGLTF; DNA: TGTGCCAGCAGGCCGGTCACAGCTGGGGCCAACGGCCTGACTTTC; J: TRBJ2-6; D: NA; V: TRBV27; size: NA